This T cell receptor beta chain emerged from a study of metastatic and nonmetastatic thyroid tumors. Each patient went into thyroid surgery without having received any treatment. TCRdb reprocessed the PCR reads using MiXCR. The top ten hold about 7.3% of the sample, which has fewer than 25,000 clones, around 11% seen once. This clone is medium-sized. Germline V gives CDR1 DFQATT, CDR2 SNEGSKA (reference sequence). V was shortened by 0 bases and J by 0 bases, with 8 bases between the two germline ends. The CDR3 sequence is 15 residues long. The genes are TRBV20-1 and TRBJ2-2; unclear D gene. Source material: blood. The clonotype was recovered from a female donor with papillary thyroid cancer or a benign thyroid nodule (not recorded which). Some clones in this sample may be carry-over from other donors' samples. The CDR3: CSARDIASNTGELFF. The CDR3, as DNA: TGCAGTGCTAGAGATATAGCATCGAACACCGGGGAGCTGTTTTTT.